The clone carrying this T cell receptor (beta chain) has more than one count but fewer than ten. A much larger clone sits a single nucleotide away, making a read error possible. Both iRepertoire HTBI primers and Arm-PCR of CDR3 regions were used to build the TCR beta libraries. TCRdb independently ran MiXCR on the multiplex PCR reads; one entry per CDR3 protein. The repertoire includes fewer than 550,000 distinct CDR3 sequences, about 15% of them detected once, and 23% sits in the top ten. The V gene's germline CDR1 is SGHTA and CDR2 FQGNSA. The V gene lost 0 bases and the J gene lost 9 bases, with 23 bases spanning the gap. This CDR3 spans 17 amino acids. The time point: newly diagnosed GD, antithyroid drugs for less than 3 months. Isolated PBMC RNA provided the starting material for the TCR library. The data derive from a study of regulatory T cells in long-lasting Graves disease. The sample was also reused in another study, on T cells in Graves' hyperthyroidism and ophthalmopathy.

This receptor was identified in a woman younger than 35 with Graves disease. The chain uses TRBV7-2 and TRBJ1-1; a possible D gene is TRBD1 (6 bases). Sequences were derived from peripheral blood mononuclear cells (PBMCs), sampled at new diagnosis, from a patient treated with antithyroid drugs. The CDR3 loop reads CASSLASWGGRKTKAFF. CDR3 DNA: TGTGCCAGCAGCTTAGCTTCCTGGGGGGGGCGGAAGACTAAAGCTTTCTTT.